What follows is one TCR beta chain and its context. The data derive from a study of T cells in Graves' hyperthyroidism and ophthalmopathy. Study background: At the time of initial diagnosis and before any treatment, peripheral blood was collected.

V dropped 3 bases and J dropped 6; count of bases not matched to a gene: 12. CDR3 length: 16 amino acids. The V gene's germline CDR1 is LNHNV and CDR2 YYDKDF (reference sequence). There were TCR beta CDR3 regions amplified from RNA transcripts. A first-round RT-PCR of the TCR CDR3 used the HTBI primer set. One entry per CDR3 protein, called by TCRdb with MiXCR from the multiplex PCR reads. In the table there are some 690,000 distinct CDR3 sequences, 15% to 20% of which are singletons. The sequenced sample was blood. This clonotype originated in a man aged 50 to 59 with Graves' hyperthyroidism. The V gene is TRBV15, the J gene TRBJ2-5; TRBD1 matches at 8 bases. The DNA of the CDR3 is TGTGCCACCAGCAGTCAAATGGAAACAGGGGGAAAGACCCAGTACTTC. The encoded protein is CATSSQMETGGKTQYF.